These T cell receptor beta chains were read from a single sample in a study of blood T cell repertoires in COVID-19. The table came from immunoSEQ multiplex PCR; TCRdb's copy has only in-frame clones and leaves some out. The table has 250,000 to 300,000 clones, about 86% seen once. The sequencing input was peripheral blood. Receptors originate from a young man with active or convalescent COVID-19. Both conserved end residues are part of each CDR3. The D gene is left open where the match is weak. Clone sizes are given selectively: once, few, many, or a class where the clone is expanded.

clone_size | j_call | v_call | d_call | cdr3_nt | cdr3_aa
NA | TRBJ1-5 | TRBV4-3 | NA | TGCGCCAGCAGCCAAGACAGGGGTGTAGGTCAGCCCCAGCATTTT | CASSQDRGVGQPQHF
NA | TRBJ2-1 | TRBV5-6 | NA | TGTGCCAGCAGCCCGACAGGCGTTGAGCAGTTCTTC | CASSPTGVEQFF
NA | TRBJ1-1 | TRBV5-4 | NA | TGTGCCAGCAGCTTGGGGGGGCACGGCACTGAAGCTTTCTTT | CASSLGGHGTEAFF
NA | TRBJ1-2 | TRBV29-1 | NA | TGCAGCGTTGAAGATCTGGGGGCAACGGATGGCTACACCTTC | CSVEDLGATDGYTF
NA | TRBJ2-7 | TRBV2 | TRBD2 | TGTGCCAGCTCCAAAGGAGCGGGGAGCTCCTACGAGCAGTACTTC | CASSKGAGSSYEQYF
once | TRBJ2-2 | TRBV6-5 | TRBD1 | TGTGCCAGCAGTTACTCGCCGACAGGGGACACCGGGGAGCTGTTTTTT | CASSYSPTGDTGELFF
NA | TRBJ2-2 | TRBV5-6 | TRBD2 | TGTGCCAGCAGCTTCGGGGGGGCCACCGGGGAGCTGTTTTTT | CASSFGGATGELFF
NA | TRBJ1-6 | TRBV27 | NA | TGTGCCAGCAGTCTAAGGGCACAGGGCTATAATTCACCCCTCCACTTT | CASSLRAQGYNSPLHF
NA | TRBJ2-4 | TRBV9 | TRBD2 | TGTGCCAGCAGCCTTAGCGGGGACACCGATCTAGCCAAAAACATTCAGTACTTC | CASSLSGDTDLAKNIQYF
NA | TRBJ1-5 | TRBV2 | NA | TGTGCCAGCAAGGCCAGGGGAAATCAGCCCCAGCATTTT | CASKARGNQPQHF
NA | TRBJ1-1 | TRBV3-1/TRBV3-2 | NA | TGTGCCAGCAGCCAAGCAGATCTGAACACTGAAGCTTTCTTT | CASSQADLNTEAFF
NA | TRBJ2-7 | TRBV15 | TRBD1 | TGTGCCACCAGCAGGGACAGGGCAACCTACGAGCAGTACTTC | CATSRDRATYEQYF
NA | TRBJ1-2 | TRBV30 | TRBD1 | TGTGCCTGGAGTGCAGGGGGACAGGGGGACTATGGCTACACCTTC | CAWSAGGQGDYGYTF
NA | TRBJ2-3 | TRBV18 | TRBD1 | TGTGCCAGCTCACAGGACAGGGGGTTTCTGGATACGCAGTATTTT | CASSQDRGFLDTQYF
NA | TRBJ2-7 | TRBV30 | NA | TGTGCCTGGAGTCGCCGAGACAGAATACCAGAGCAGTACTTC | CAWSRRDRIPEQYF
few | TRBJ1-6 | TRBV14 | NA | TGTGCCAGCAGCCAAGCCAGTAATTCACCCCTCCACTTT | CASSQASNSPLHF
NA | TRBJ1-2 | TRBV29-1 | NA | TGCAGCGTTGAAGATCTTAGTGGCTACACCTTC | CSVEDLSGYTF
once | TRBJ1-2 | TRBV30 | NA | TGTGCCTGGAGTGTGGAGGGGTTATTTGACGGCTACACCTTC | CAWSVEGLFDGYTF
NA | TRBJ2-2 | TRBV5-5 | TRBD2 | TGTGCCAGCAGCCCCCGGGGGGGGGCATTCGGGGAGCTGTTTTTT | CASSPRGGAFGELFF
NA | TRBJ1-1 | TRBV19 | TRBD1 | TGTGCCAGTAGTCCCGGACAGGGGACTGAAGCTTTCTTT | CASSPGQGTEAFF
NA | TRBJ1-4 | TRBV6-5 | NA | TGTGCCAGCAGTTACGATGGGATTGGGGCTATTGAAAAACTGTTTTTT | CASSYDGIGAIEKLFF
NA | TRBJ2-7 | TRBV3-1/TRBV3-2 | TRBD2 | TGTGCCAGCAGCCAAGTGGGACTAGCCAGCTACGAGCAGTACTTC | CASSQVGLASYEQYF
NA | TRBJ1-1 | TRBV7-7 | TRBD1 | TGTGCCAGCAGCTTAGGGGACAGGGGGCGGTTGGGAGCTTTCTTT | CASSLGDRGRLGAFF
NA | TRBJ2-7 | TRBV6-2/TRBV6-3 | NA | TGTGCCAGCAGTTACTCGATACAGGCCTACTACGAGCAGTACTTC | CASSYSIQAYYEQYF
NA | TRBJ2-2 | TRBV5-1 | TRBD2 | TGCGCCAGCAGCGACCGTAGAGGCGGGGGAAGAACCGGGGAGCTGTTTTTT | CASSDRRGGGRTGELFF
NA | TRBJ1-3 | TRBV12-5 | NA | TGTGCTAGTGGTTTGGTAACCCATACCGGACAGATTGGAAACACCATATATTTT | CASGLVTHTGQIGNTIYF
NA | TRBJ1-2 | TRBV11-2 | TRBD1 | TGTGCCAGCAGCTTAGGGGGTTTTGGGACAGCGATTCGGAGCTATGGCTACACCTTC | CASSLGGFGTAIRSYGYTF
NA | TRBJ2-1 | TRBV7-2 | NA | TGTGCCAGCAGCTCCCAATCTCAAACAGCCTACAATGAGCAGTTCTTC | CASSSQSQTAYNEQFF
NA | TRBJ2-2 | TRBV6-5 | NA | TGTGCCAGCGAAACGGGTTTGACCGGGGAGCTGTTTTTT | CASETGLTGELFF
NA | TRBJ2-2 | TRBV27 | TRBD1 | TGTGCCAGCAGTTTAGGGACAGCAGCCGGGGAGCTGTTTTTT | CASSLGTAAGELFF
few | TRBJ2-7 | TRBV3-1/TRBV3-2 | NA | TGTGCCAGCAGCCAAGATCGGAGCGGATGGTACGAGCAGTACTTC | CASSQDRSGWYEQYF
NA | TRBJ2-5 | TRBV24-1 | TRBD1 | TGTGCCACCAGTGATCGACGACAGGGAAAGACCCAGTACTTC | CATSDRRQGKTQYF
NA | TRBJ2-3 | TRBV4-1 | NA | TGCGCCAGCAGCCAAGATCAGGGCTACTTTAGCACAGATACGCAGTATTTT | CASSQDQGYFSTDTQYF
NA | TRBJ1-2 | TRBV2 | NA | TGTGCCAGCAGTGAAAGCGGTAGTGGCTACACCTTC | CASSESGSGYTF
NA | TRBJ1-2 | TRBV14 | TRBD1 | TGTGCCAGCAGCCAGGGACAGGGGGGCTATGGCTACACCTTC | CASSQGQGGYGYTF
NA | TRBJ1-1 | TRBV5-1 | NA | TGCGCCAGCAGCTACTACCCCGGGGGACGTTCGGACACTGAAGCTTTCTTT | CASSYYPGGRSDTEAFF
once | TRBJ1-1 | TRBV7-9 | TRBD1 | TGTGCCAGCATCATTCAGGGGGCGGTTGGGAACACTGAAGCTTTCTTT | CASIIQGAVGNTEAFF
once | TRBJ2-7 | TRBV6-1 | NA | TGTGCCAGCAGTGAAGTCGACTTAAGCTCCTACGAGCAGTACTTC | CASSEVDLSSYEQYF
NA | TRBJ1-6 | TRBV30 | NA | TGTGCCTGGACCGGGCAGGGGATGTCACCCCTCCACTTT | CAWTGQGMSPLHF
NA | TRBJ1-6 | TRBV5-1 | NA | TGCGCCAGCAGCTTTTGGGCAGGGGAAAATTCACCCCTCCACTTT | CASSFWAGENSPLHF
NA | TRBJ1-1 | TRBV11-2 | NA | TGTGCCAGCAGCTTAGGCTTAGGAGCCACTGAAGCTTTCTTT | CASSLGLGATEAFF
NA | TRBJ1-2 | TRBV14 | NA | TGTGCCAGCAGCCAAGGTACGGACTATGGCTACACCTTC | CASSQGTDYGYTF
NA | TRBJ2-7 | TRBV7-9 | NA | TGTGCCAGCAGCTCGAGCTCCTACGAGCAGTACTTC | CASSSSSYEQYF
NA | TRBJ1-4 | TRBV7-2 | TRBD1 | TGTGCCAGCAGCTTATCCGACAGGGGAGGGCGAAAACTGTTTTTT | CASSLSDRGGRKLFF
NA | TRBJ2-7 | TRBV30 | NA | TGTGCCTGGAGTGCACCCGGGGGAAACTACGAGCAGTACTTC | CAWSAPGGNYEQYF
NA | TRBJ1-6 | TRBV2 | NA | TGTGCCAGCAGTGAAAGGGGGACCCTACATAATTCACCCCTCCACTTT | CASSERGTLHNSPLHF
NA | TRBJ2-3 | TRBV9 | NA | TGTGCCAGCAGCGTAGTTGGAGGGGTCAGCACAGATACGCAGTATTTT | CASSVVGGVSTDTQYF
NA | TRBJ1-1 | TRBV9 | NA | TGTGCCAGCAGCGTAGCCTCAAGGATATACGGGGACACTGAAGCTTTCTTT | CASSVASRIYGDTEAFF